This T cell receptor beta chain was recovered during a study of control samples from healthy donors and cancer patients. Sequencing was performed with immunoSEQ multiplex PCR; in TCRdb, only in-frame clones are kept and a portion is missing. The data show some 140,000 clones, roughly 89% seen once. This CDR3 is built from 16 residues. CDR1 is SGDLS and CDR2 is YYNGEE in the germline V gene. V lost 3 bases and J lost 1; bases outside the gene matches: 7. V and J are TRBV9 and TRBJ2-1, with 7 bases lining up with TRBD1. The receptor was derived from a man younger than 40 in good health. Sequencing used blood. CDR3 nucleotides: TGTGCCAGCAGCGGAACAGGGGTTCTTTCCTACAATGAGCAGTTCTTC. Encoded protein: CASSGTGVLSYNEQFF.